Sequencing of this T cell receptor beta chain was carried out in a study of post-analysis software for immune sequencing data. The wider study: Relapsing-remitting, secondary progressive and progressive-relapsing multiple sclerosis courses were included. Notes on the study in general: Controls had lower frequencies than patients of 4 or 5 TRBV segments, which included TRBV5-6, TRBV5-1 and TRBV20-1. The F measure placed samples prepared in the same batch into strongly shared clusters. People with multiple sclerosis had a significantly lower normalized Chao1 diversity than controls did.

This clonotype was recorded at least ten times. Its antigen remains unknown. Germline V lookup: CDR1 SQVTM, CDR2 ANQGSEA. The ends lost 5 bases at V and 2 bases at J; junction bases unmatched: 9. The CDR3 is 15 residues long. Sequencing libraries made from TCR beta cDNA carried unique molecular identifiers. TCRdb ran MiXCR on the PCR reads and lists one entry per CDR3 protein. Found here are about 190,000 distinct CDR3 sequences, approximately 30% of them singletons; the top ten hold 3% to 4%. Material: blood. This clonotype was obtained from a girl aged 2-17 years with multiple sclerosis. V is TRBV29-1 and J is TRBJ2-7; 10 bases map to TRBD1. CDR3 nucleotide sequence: TGCAGCGTTCCCTGGACAGGGGGGGGCACCTACGAGCAGTACTTC. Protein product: CSVPWTGGGTYEQYF.